This T cell receptor beta chain was documented in a study of blood T cell repertoires in COVID-19. The wider study: Whether acute or convalescent, the COVID-19 samples came from the United States, Italy and Spain. The analysed material was cDNA or gDNA that came from T cells, B-cell-depleted T cells, or PBMCs.

As processed by the authors: Amplification from reference gene primers served as the basis for estimated nucleated cell counts. Sequencing was performed with immunoSEQ multiplex PCR; in TCRdb, only in-frame clones are kept and a portion is missing. D and trimming were read from the DNA, whereas the V and J calls and clone size are those reported in that table. The sample has about 120,000 clones, over 75% seen once; the top ten hold around 4%. The germline V gene encodes CDR1 LGHNA and CDR2 YNFKEQ. This CDR3 region has 15 residues. The V gene end was trimmed by 0 bases and the J gene end by 3 bases; junction bases not matched to a gene: 4.

The V and J genes are TRBV4-2 and TRBJ2-5, with 7 bases fitting TRBD2. The sequencing sample was made of peripheral blood. The TCR was taken from a man aged 55-75 years with acute or convalescent COVID-19. CDR3: CASSQEASGKETQYF. CDR3 in DNA: TGTGCCAGCAGCCAAGAGGCCAGCGGGAAAGAGACCCAGTACTTC.